The 10 T cell receptor beta chains below were found in one sample sequenced in a study of OX40 agonist ivuxolimab in advanced cancers. The table came from immunoSEQ multiplex PCR; TCRdb's copy has only in-frame clones and leaves some out. The sample holds 85,000 to 120,000 clones, approximately 90% seen once. The starting material was CD4+ or CD8+ T cells sorted from blood, obtained in a trial of the OX40 agonist ivuxolimab. The receptors originated from an adult with an advanced solid tumor such as melanoma, head and neck, liver or kidney cancer.

The CDR3 DNA reads as TGTGCCAGCGTTCGGTGGAGGGGAGGGAAAGATACGCAGTATTTT. Translated, it gives CASVRWRGGKDTQYF. This chain joins TRBV11-2 and TRBJ2-3; TRBD2 matches 7 bases. Germline CDR1 SGHAT, CDR2 FQNNGV. The CDR3 loop spans 15 amino acids. V was pared by 8 bases and J by 5 bases, with 13 bases of the junction left unmatched.

The gene calls are TRBV30 and TRBJ2-7, with D uncertain. Germline values: CDR1 GTSNPN, CDR2 SVGIG (reference sequence). The CDR3 extends over 11 amino acids. Trimming took 5 bases from V and 2 from J, leaving 7 bases between them. The DNA for the CDR3 is TGTGCCTGGGGTCACCCCTACGAGCAGTACTTC. Its translation is CAWGHPYEQYF.

The chain joins TRBV7-3 to TRBJ2-2; possible D gene TRBD1, 6 bases. V lost 6 bases and J lost 1, with 12 bases in between. The CDR3 extends over 15 amino acids. Germline V lookup: CDR1 SGHTA, CDR2 FQGTGA. This CDR3 reads CASRPPGENTGELFF. Written as DNA, the CDR3 is TGTGCCAGCAGGCCGCCAGGGGAGAACACCGGGGAGCTGTTTTTT.

The V call is TRBV7-9, the J call TRBJ1-6; the match to TRBD1 covers 8 bases. J lost 0 bases, V lost 5 bases, and 6 bases had no gene match. The CDR3 consists of 17 residues. Germline values: CDR1 SEHNR, CDR2 FQNEAQ (reference sequence). The CDR3 sequence: CASSTYRGASYNSPLHF. The DNA of the CDR3 is TGTGCCAGCAGCACCTACAGGGGGGCCTCCTATAATTCACCCCTCCACTTT.

This clone appeared once. The chain employs TRBV5-1 and TRBJ2-2, with 10 nucleotides matching TRBD1. The CDR3 has 15 amino acids. After removal of 4 bases from V and 7 bases from J, the junction contained 7 bases not matched to a gene. The germline CDR1 and CDR2 sequences are SGHRS and YFSETQ. CDR3 DNA: TGCGCCAGCAGCCTTACCGGGACAGGGGACGGGGAGCTGTTTTTT. It codes for CASSLTGTGDGELFF.

This clone was recorded only once. The chain links TRBV4-3 to TRBJ2-3; D gene unclear. Germline V gene lookup returns CDR1 LGHNA and CDR2 YSLEER. With 0 bases removed from V and 0 bases from J, the gap between germline ends came to 28 bases. The CDR3 sequence is 22 residues long. DNA of the CDR3: TGCGCCAGCAGCCAAGACATAGGGTTAGTGGCCGTCCATTTAACTAGCACAGATACGCAGTATTTT. This sequence encodes CASSQDIGLVAVHLTSTDTQYF.

The chain has TRBV30 and TRBJ2-7; the D gene is possibly TRBD2 (5 bases). Trimming pared 3 bases from V and 4 bases from J, leaving 19 bases between. The CDR3 is 15 amino acids. Per the germline V gene, CDR1 is GTSNPN and CDR2 is SVGIG (reference sequence). DNA of the CDR3: TGTGCCTGGAGCCCTCCGGGGTTCGACGGTTACGAGCAGTACTTC. Amino acids: CAWSPPGFDGYEQYF.

V gene TRBV6-1 combines with J gene TRBJ2-5, with 10 bases that match TRBD2. Germline CDR1 is MNHNS and CDR2 is SASEGT. CDR3 length: 15 residues. V gave up 7 bases and J gave up 1 base; unmatched junction bases: 6. CDR3 DNA sequence: TGTGCCAGCAAACGGGCTAGCGGGGGCCAAGAGACCCAGTACTTC. As protein: CASKRASGGQETQYF.

The chain has TRBV6-6 and TRBJ2-7, with a possible D match to TRBD1 (6 bases). The germline V gene encodes CDR1 MNHNY and CDR2 SVGAGI (reference sequence). V was clipped by 7 bases and J by 7 bases, with 14 bases between them. The CDR3 runs to 12 residues. This chain's CDR3 is CASTWTVSEQYF. Here the CDR3 DNA reads TGTGCCAGCACTTGGACAGTAAGTGAGCAGTACTTC.

The chain uses TRBV7-9 and TRBJ1-1; D remains unclear. The V end was cut by 5 bases, the J end by 8 bases, with 9 bases between. CDR1 is SEHNR and CDR2 is FQNEAQ in the germline V gene (reference sequence). The CDR3 has 11 residues. The chain's CDR3 is CASSLSTEAFF. In nucleotides, the CDR3 is TGTGCCAGCAGCCTGTCTACGGAAGCTTTCTTT. The complete variable domain, with remaining parts taken from reference TRBV7-9 and TRBJ1-1, reads DTGVSQNPRHKITKRGQNVTFRCDPISEHNRLYWYRQTLGQGPEFLTYFQNEAQLEKSRLLSDRFSAERPKGSFSTLEIQRTEQGDSAMYLCASSLSTEAFFGQGTRLTVV.